The 31 T cell receptor beta chains presented below share a single source sample, sequenced in a study of cytomegalovirus exposure and HLA in healthy donors. With 60 Vbeta and 13 Jbeta primers, the PCR was carried out. Data came from immunoSEQ multiplex PCR; TCRdb stores just in-frame clones and leaves some out. The table for this sample gives some 110,000 clones. Sequenced sample: PBMCs. Receptors were obtained from a man in his forties or fifties in good health and CMV-seronegative.

The chain links TRBV11-3 to TRBJ2-1; 7 bases are a match to TRBD1. Per germline, CDR1 SGHNT and CDR2 YENEEA. Trimming took 1 base from V and 9 from J; bases not matched to a gene: 12. The CDR3 contains 16 residues. Written as DNA, the CDR3 is TGTGCCAGCAGCTTAGGCCCGAGACAGGGCTGGGCTGAGCAGTTCTTC. Its protein is CASSLGPRQGWAEQFF.

The V and J genes are TRBV11-2 and TRBJ2-5; 7 nucleotides agree with TRBD2. The better agreement between TRBJ2-7 and the DNA end casts doubt on the J call. CDR1 is SGHAT, CDR2 FQNNGV, per germline. The CDR3 consists of 16 residues. The CDR3 sequence: CASSGRGGWGSYEQYF. Written as DNA, the CDR3 is TGTGCCAGCAGCGGGCGCGGGGGTTGGGGTTCCTACGAGCAGTACTTC.

The chain carries TRBV5-6 and TRBJ1-6; TRBD1 might be the D (6 bases). This CDR3 region has 16 residues. V was clipped by 3 bases and J by 6 bases, with 16 bases between them. Germline V lookup: CDR1 SGHDT, CDR2 YYEEEE. The CDR3 region is CASSSAPGVLNSPLHF. CDR3 coding DNA: TGTGCCAGCAGCTCCGCCCCAGGGGTCCTTAATTCACCCCTCCACTTT.

The DNA of the CDR3 is TGTGCCAGCAGCTTGGCCAAGGGAGGGCAGTTCTTC. Its translation is CASSLAKGGQFF. The chain uses TRBV5-6 and TRBJ2-1; D perhaps matches TRBD2 (6 bases). The germline CDR1 and CDR2 sequences are SGHDT and YYEEEE. Trimming left V 0 bases short and J 12 bases short, with 10 bases between. The CDR3 is made up of 12 amino acids. The whole variable domain, filled in from reference TRBV5-6 and TRBJ2-1, reads DAGVTQSPTHLIKTRGQQVTLRCSPKSGHDTVSWYQQALGQGPQFIFQYYEEEERQRGNFPDRFSGHQFPNYSSELNVNALLLGDSALYLCASSLAKGGQFFGPGTRLTVL.

This chain uses TRBV5-1 with TRBJ2-7, with 10 bases that match TRBD1. The ends lost 2 bases at V and 5 bases at J; junction bases unmatched: 4. CDR3 length: 14 residues. From germline, CDR1 is SGHRS and CDR2 YFSETQ. CDR3 DNA sequence: TGCGCCAGCAGCTTAATGGGACAGGGGAACGAGCAGTACTTC. It codes for CASSLMGQGNEQYF.

The rearrangement joins TRBV11-1 to TRBJ2-5, with D possibly matching TRBD2 (5 bases). Deletions cut 5 bases from V and 2 bases from J, with 18 bases between. Looked up from germline, CDR1 is SGHAT and CDR2 is FQDESV (reference sequence). The CDR3 is made up of 16 amino acids. The CDR3 coding sequence is TGTGCCAGCAGCCGCCGGCGAGGGTCAATACAAGAGACCCAGTACTTC. Translating it yields CASSRRRGSIQETQYF.

The chain has TRBV11-2 and TRBJ2-1; D ambiguous. This CDR3 is 14 amino acids long. Trimming left V 1 base short and J 7 bases short, with 11 bases between. Germline V gene data show CDR1 as SGHAT and CDR2 as FQNNGV. The CDR3: CASSLGLGRNEQFF. CDR3 sequence (DNA): TGTGCCAGCAGCTTAGGTCTGGGCCGGAATGAGCAGTTCTTC.

This chain joins TRBV18 and TRBJ1-1; D ambiguous. CDR3 length: 14 residues. Germline V gene data show CDR1 as KGHSH and CDR2 as LQKENI. V lost 3 bases to trimming and J lost 3 bases, with 11 bases between them. The CDR3 bases are TGTGCCAGCTCACCGAACTCCCGGGACACTGAAGCTTTCTTT. Its translation: CASSPNSRDTEAFF. The full variable domain, in which reference TRBV18 and TRBJ1-1 provide the parts outside the CDR3, is NAGVMQNPRHLVRRRGQEARLRCSPMKGHSHVYWYRQLPEEGLKFMVYLQKENIIDESGMPKERFSAEFPKEGPSILRIQQVVRGDSAAYFCASSPNSRDTEAFFGQGTRLTVV.

This rearrangement joins TRBV30 to TRBJ1-1; D is perhaps TRBD1 (6 bases). The germline V gene encodes CDR1 GTSNPN and CDR2 SVGIG (reference sequence). The CDR3 covers 13 residues. V lost 0 bases, J lost 7 bases, and 12 bases lay in between. The CDR3 here is CAWSVGGGGEAFF. The DNA for the CDR3 is TGTGCCTGGAGTGTAGGGGGGGGCGGTGAAGCTTTCTTT. Together with reference TRBV30 and TRBJ1-1, the CDR3 gives the full variable domain: SQTIHQWPATLVQPVGSPLSLECTVEGTSNPNLYWYRQAAGRGLQLLFYSVGIGQISSEVPQNLSASRPQDRQFILSSKKLLLSDSGFYLCAWSVGGGGEAFFGQGTRLTVV.

V and J are TRBV5-6 and TRBJ1-1; the D gene is possibly TRBD1 (6 bases). CDR1 is SGHDT, CDR2 YYEEEE, per germline. V lost 3 bases and J 3 bases, leaving 12 bases between the germline ends. The CDR3 has 14 residues. CDR3 region: CASSYIRGYTEAFF. The CDR3 nucleotides read TGTGCCAGCAGCTACATAAGGGGGTACACTGAAGCTTTCTTT.

The chain recombines TRBV7-9 with TRBJ1-5; D is uncertain. V gave up 4 bases and J gave up 0 bases, with 7 bases separating them. Germline V lookup: CDR1 SEHNR, CDR2 FQNEAQ (reference sequence). This CDR3 has 14 residues. CDR3 coding DNA: TGTGCCAGCAGCTCCACGCGTAGCAATCAGCCCCAGCATTTT. Protein product: CASSSTRSNQPQHF.

V is TRBV28 and J is TRBJ1-5, with 11 bases fitting TRBD1. The CDR3 contains 16 residues. From germline, CDR1 is MDHEN and CDR2 SYDVKM. The V and J ends lost 5 bases and 6 bases, in that order; junction bases with no gene match: 9. CDR3 in DNA: TGTGCCAGCAGTCCCGGACAGGGGGCAAGGATTCAGCCCCAGCATTTT. Amino acids: CASSPGQGARIQPQHF. The complete variable domain, with remaining parts taken from reference TRBV28 and TRBJ1-5, reads DVKVTQSSRYLVKRTGEKVFLECVQDMDHENMFWYRQDPGLGLRLIYFSYDVKMKEKGDIPEGYSVSREKKERFSLILESASTNQTSMYLCASSPGQGARIQPQHFGDGTRLSIL.

This rearrangement joins TRBV10-3 to TRBJ1-2; 9 bases map to TRBD1. Per germline, CDR1 ENHRY and CDR2 SYGVKD. The CDR3 length is 14 residues. The V and J ends lost 7 bases and 4 bases, in that order; junction bases with no gene match: 7. As DNA, the CDR3 is TGTGCCATCACCATGGACAGGGGCACCTATGGCTACACCTTC. This encodes CAITMDRGTYGYTF.

The CDR3 bases are TGTGCCAGCAGCTTAGCTTGGCAGGGATTATCCTACGAGCAGTACTTC. This translates into CASSLAWQGLSYEQYF. The V and J genes are TRBV11-2 and TRBJ2-7; TRBD1 is a possible D gene (5 bases). Germline V CDR1 and CDR2: SGHAT, FQNNGV. The CDR3 extends over 16 amino acids. V was pared by 1 base and J by 1 base, with 14 bases between.

The V gene is TRBV28, the J gene TRBJ1-5; no clear D. The CDR3 loop spans 11 amino acids. With 6 bases removed from V and 5 bases from J, the gap between germline ends came to 5 bases. Germline V CDR1 and CDR2: MDHEN, SYDVKM. CDR3 in amino acids: CASSSHQPQHF. The CDR3 nucleotides read TGTGCCAGCAGCTCCCATCAGCCCCAGCATTTT.

The chain recombines TRBV2 with TRBJ1-3; 8 nucleotides match TRBD1. Germline V CDR1 and CDR2: SNHLY, FYNNEI. Losses at the gene ends were 3 bases for V and 4 bases for J; bases not matched to a gene: 5. The CDR3 totals 15 residues. CDR3 in DNA: TGTGCCAGCAGTGACTCCAGGGGGCTCGGAAACACCATATATTTT. It codes for CASSDSRGLGNTIYF.

This rearrangement joins TRBV4-1 to TRBJ1-4; D is unclear. CDR3 length equals 15 residues. Germline V lookup: CDR1 MGHRA, CDR2 YSYEKL. V lost 4 bases to trimming and J lost 3 bases, with 12 bases between them. CDR3 DNA: TGCGCCAGCAGCCCAGACGGGTGGGCTAATGAAAAACTGTTTTTT. Its translation is CASSPDGWANEKLFF.

On this clone: The junction does not match germline at one end; this may be a read error. The CDR3 loop reads CATSRHSGNTIYF. The CDR3 DNA sequence: TGTGCCACCAGTCGACACTCTGGAAACACCATATATTTT. V gene TRBV25-1 combines with J gene TRBJ1-3; D call uncertain. The CDR3 covers 13 residues. Germline V gives CDR1 MGHDK, CDR2 SYGVNS. Together with reference TRBV25-1 and TRBJ1-3, the CDR3 gives the full variable domain: EADIYQTPRYLVIGTGKKITLECSQTMGHDKMYWYQQDPGMELHLIHYSYGVNSTEKGDLSSESTVSRIRTEHFPLTLESARPSHTSQYLCATSRHSGNTIYFGEGSWLTVV.

The rearrangement links TRBV5-1 to TRBJ1-3, with a possible D match to TRBD1 (5 bases). From germline, CDR1 is SGHRS and CDR2 YFSETQ. The CDR3 has 15 residues. V shed 4 bases and J shed 1 base, with 12 bases lying between them. The CDR3 region has the DNA TGCGCCAGCAGCGGAACGACAGATTCTGGAAACACCATATATTTT. Residues: CASSGTTDSGNTIYF. Supplemented by reference TRBV5-1 and TRBJ1-3, the full variable domain reads KAGVTQTPRYLIKTRGQQVTLSCSPISGHRSVSWYQQTPGQGLQFLFEYFSETQRNKGNFPGRFSGRQFSNSRSEMNVSTLELGDSALYLCASSGTTDSGNTIYFGEGSWLTVV.

V usage is TRBV29-1 and J usage is TRBJ2-6, with D perhaps matching TRBD2 (6 bases). The CDR3 sequence is 15 residues long. CDR1 is SQVTM and CDR2 is ANQGSEA in the germline V gene. Between the trimmed V and J ends, which lost 6 bases and 0 bases, there was a span of 12 bases. CDR3 protein: CSVVGGASGANVLTF. For the CDR3, the DNA is TGCAGCGTAGTCGGAGGGGCCTCTGGGGCCAACGTCCTGACTTTC.

This sequence joins TRBV6-5 and TRBJ1-6, with 7 positions matching TRBD1. The V and J ends lost 6 bases and 6 bases, in that order; junction bases with no gene match: 8. The CDR3 runs to 15 residues. Germline V gives CDR1 MNHEY, CDR2 SVGAGI. CDR3 DNA sequence: TGTGCCAGCAGCCCAAACAGGGGAGGTAATTCACCCCTCCACTTT. It specifies CASSPNRGGNSPLHF.

This chain uses TRBV7-2 with TRBJ2-5, with TRBD1 matching 9 bases. V lost 7 bases and J lost 11; bases outside the gene matches: 14. Per germline, CDR1 SGHTA and CDR2 FQGNSA. This CDR3 is built from 14 residues. CDR3 DNA: TGTGCCAGCACCACTGGGACAGGGTCAGCGGGGCAGTACTTC. This encodes CASTTGTGSAGQYF.

This chain links TRBV5-1 with TRBJ2-6; unclear D gene. Trimming removed 2 bases at V and 0 bases at J, with 9 bases between. The CDR3 has 16 amino acids. Germline V gives CDR1 SGHRS, CDR2 YFSETQ. DNA of the CDR3: TGCGCCAGCAGCTTAGAGAGGTTCTCTGGGGCCAACGTCCTGACTTTC. This translates into CASSLERFSGANVLTF. Supplemented by reference TRBV5-1 and TRBJ2-6, the full variable domain reads KAGVTQTPRYLIKTRGQQVTLSCSPISGHRSVSWYQQTPGQGLQFLFEYFSETQRNKGNFPGRFSGRQFSNSRSEMNVSTLELGDSALYLCASSLERFSGANVLTFGAGSRLTVL.

The chain uses TRBV10-3 and TRBJ2-2; D gene unclear. V was cut by 7 bases and J by 4 bases, with 10 bases left in between. Germline CDR1 ENHRY, CDR2 SYGVKD. CDR3 length equals 13 residues. The CDR3 reads CAIMIRSTGELFF. The CDR3 DNA reads TGTGCCATCATGATCCGGTCCACCGGGGAGCTGTTTTTT.

This chain connects TRBV28 to TRBJ1-2; 8 bases fit TRBD1. The germline CDR1 and CDR2 sequences are MDHEN and SYDVKM. J lost 1 base, V lost 6 bases, and 7 bases had no gene match. The CDR3 is 15 residues long. The CDR3: CASRQTGEVNYGYTF. The CDR3 DNA follows: TGTGCCAGCAGGCAGACAGGGGAAGTTAACTATGGCTACACCTTC.

The genes are TRBV5-6 and TRBJ1-5, with 7 bases aligning to TRBD1. The junction had 9 bases not matched to a gene; V was cut back by 2 bases and J by 4 bases. Germline loops: CDR1 SGHDT, CDR2 YYEEEE. The CDR3 spans 16 residues. The CDR3 DNA is TGTGCCAGCAGCTTCGGGAGACAGGGATATAATCAGCCCCAGCATTTT. Protein: CASSFGRQGYNQPQHF.

V usage is TRBV10-3 and J usage is TRBJ2-3, with 7 bases identical to TRBD2. This CDR3 has 15 amino acids. Trimming at V came to 2 bases and at J to 0 bases, leaving 2 bases not matched to a gene. Per the germline V gene, CDR1 is ENHRY and CDR2 is SYGVKD. As DNA, the CDR3 is TGTGCCATCAGTGAGCCTAGCGGAAGCACAGATACGCAGTATTTT. This codes for CAISEPSGSTDTQYF.

The rearrangement joins TRBV9 to TRBJ1-2; D not certain. This CDR3 region has 13 residues. Germline V CDR1 and CDR2: SGDLS, YYNGEE. V was pared by 0 bases and J by 4 bases, with 7 bases between. This chain's CDR3 is CASSVAVRYGYTF. The CDR3 DNA sequence: TGTGCCAGCAGCGTAGCTGTCCGCTATGGCTACACCTTC.

The chain joins TRBV9 to TRBJ1-4, with a possible D match to TRBD1 (6 bases). The ends were cut back, 4 bases at V and 4 bases at J, with 11 bases in the middle. The CDR3 is 14 amino acids. Germline CDR1 is SGDLS and CDR2 is YYNGEE. In nucleotides, the CDR3 is TGTGCCAGCAGCCCCGCAGGGGTTAATGAAAAACTGTTTTTT. Translation: CASSPAGVNEKLFF. The whole variable domain, remainder taken from reference TRBV9 and TRBJ1-4, is DSGVTQTPKHLITATGQRVTLRCSPRSGDLSVYWYQQSLDQGLQFLIQYYNGEERAKGNILERFSAQQFPDLHSELNLSSLELGDSALYFCASSPAGVNEKLFFGSGTQLSVL.

The chain links TRBV7-6 to TRBJ2-2; the D gene is possibly TRBD1 (5 bases). The germline V and J ends were trimmed by 5 bases and 0 bases, with 13 bases remaining between them. Per germline, CDR1 SGHVS and CDR2 FNYEAQ. The length of the CDR3 is 16 residues. Here the CDR3 reads CASSPKGITNTGELFF. In DNA, the CDR3 is TGTGCCAGCAGCCCGAAGGGGATTACGAACACCGGGGAGCTGTTTTTT.

The chain combines TRBV10-3 with TRBJ1-5, with D possibly being TRBD1 (5 bases). Germline V gene lookup returns CDR1 ENHRY and CDR2 SYGVKD. With 3 bases removed from V and 6 bases from J, the gap between germline ends came to 33 bases. CDR3 length equals 21 residues. CDR3 region: CAISEDRKWYAWGAGIQPQHF. The CDR3 region has the DNA TGTGCCATCAGTGAAGACCGAAAATGGTATGCGTGGGGCGCGGGAATTCAGCCCCAGCATTTT.